This T cell receptor beta chain emerged from a study of shared T cell receptors in the human thymus. Method: immunoSEQ multiplex PCR; TCRdb's copy keeps in-frame clones and lacks some. The sample lists about 500,000 clones, around 78% occurring once. There are 16 residues in the CDR3. Germline V lookup: CDR1 SQVTM, CDR2 ANQGSEA. After removal of 6 bases from V and 4 bases from J, the junction contained 14 bases not matched to a gene. These same records also appear under a second study, on human thymus T cells.

The chain uses TRBV29-1 and TRBJ2-3, with 9 nucleotides matching TRBD2. The origin of this receptor is a boy in the first two years of life with a congenital heart defect. The sequencing sample was made of thymocytes. The chain's CDR3 is CSVSSRLAGRADTQYF. The CDR3 nucleotides read TGCAGCGTCTCATCTCGGCTAGCGGGAAGGGCAGATACGCAGTATTTT.